A selection of T cell receptor beta chains follows, all from one sample in a study of T cell clones after liver transplantation. TCRdb keeps only in-frame clones here, not all; method: immunoSEQ multiplex PCR. The sample has tens of thousands of clones, about 70% seen once. This sample comprised CD4+ T cells from blood, obtained at the 22-month timepoint. The receptors here all came from a human patient who received a liver transplant. Some T cells may originate from the graft donor. Each CDR3 is given with its conserved first and last residue. Fields, in order: CDR3 protein, CDR3 DNA, clone size, J gene, D gene, V gene. A D gene is named only where the DNA matches it firmly. Size is stated for part of the rows, as once, few or many counts, or as a class when the clone is expanded.

CASSQQGFGDEQYF	TGTGCCAGCAGCCAACAGGGATTTGGCGACGAGCAGTACTTC	NA	TRBJ2-7	NA	TRBV2
CASSLWAYNEQFF	TGTGCCAGCAGCTTATGGGCATACAATGAGCAGTTCTTC	NA	TRBJ2-1	NA	TRBV7-6
CATSPGGTGANVLTF	TGTGCCACTTCCCCTGGGGGTACTGGGGCCAACGTCCTGACTTTC	NA	TRBJ2-6	NA	TRBV28
CASSLMTGLGGYTF	TGTGCCAGCAGTCTAATGACAGGGTTGGGAGGCTACACCTTC	NA	TRBJ1-2	TRBD1	TRBV28
CASSSPSGIEQYF	TGTGCCAGCAGCTCCCCTAGTGGGATCGAGCAGTACTTC	once	TRBJ2-7	NA	TRBV7-2
CASSVGLRGEAFF	TGTGCCAGCAGCGTCGGTCTCAGGGGTGAAGCTTTCTTT	NA	TRBJ1-1	NA	TRBV9
CASSSPGTGGIRAFF	TGTGCCAGCAGCTCACCCGGGACAGGGGGTATTCGGGCTTTCTTT	few	TRBJ1-1	TRBD1	TRBV5-6
CASSGRGHNNEQFF	TGTGCCAGCAGTGGCAGGGGGCATAACAATGAGCAGTTCTTC	NA	TRBJ2-1	TRBD1	TRBV2
CASSVRETQYF	TGTGCCAGCAGCGTCCGGGAAACGCAGTATTTT	NA	TRBJ2-3	NA	TRBV5-6
CASGYQGGETEAFF	TGTGCTAGTGGTTATCAGGGAGGAGAAACTGAAGCTTTCTTT	NA	TRBJ1-1	NA	TRBV12-5
CASSPVDSLTDTQYF	TGTGCCAGTAGTCCGGTGGACTCCCTCACAGATACGCAGTATTTT	NA	TRBJ2-3	NA	TRBV19
CASSLGGNQNYGYTF	TGCGCCAGCAGCTTAGGGGGAAATCAAAACTATGGCTACACCTTC	NA	TRBJ1-2	NA	TRBV5-1
CASSSYLAGGRNEQFF	TGTGCCAGCAGTTCCTATTTAGCGGGGGGGCGGAATGAGCAGTTCTTC	once	TRBJ2-1	TRBD2	TRBV6-5
CATSRDSGDGTDTQYF	TGTGCCACCAGCAGAGATAGCGGGGATGGCACAGATACGCAGTATTTT	NA	TRBJ2-3	TRBD2	TRBV15
CASSEAGGGRYSNQPQHF	TGTGCCAGCAGTGAGGCGGGTGGGGGCCGGTATAGCAATCAGCCCCAGCATTTT	NA	TRBJ1-5	NA	TRBV6-1
CASSLAGREKLFF	TGTGCCAGCAGCCTGGCGGGTCGCGAAAAACTGTTTTTT	few	TRBJ1-4	NA	TRBV7-8
CASSPGLRDGYTF	TGTGCCAGCAGCCCAGGACTCAGGGATGGCTACACCTTC	NA	TRBJ1-2	NA	TRBV9
CASRTSGNEQFF	TGTGCCAGCCGGACCTCGGGCAATGAGCAGTTCTTC	NA	TRBJ2-1	NA	TRBV6-1
CASSWGPSYEQYF	TGTGCCAGCAGTTGGGGTCCCTCCTACGAGCAGTACTTC	once	TRBJ2-7	NA	TRBV27
CASSEVAGAGGYTF	TGTGCCAGCAGCGAGGTGGCAGGGGCGGGCGGCTACACCTTC	NA	TRBJ1-2	NA	TRBV5-6
CASSSLGGQETQYF	TGTGCCAGCAGTTCACTTGGGGGCCAAGAGACCCAGTACTTC	NA	TRBJ2-5	NA	TRBV7-2
CASRRVGGQDGYTF	TGTGCCAGCAGGCGGGTAGGGGGACAGGACGGCTACACCTTC	NA	TRBJ1-2	TRBD1	TRBV6-5
CASTRTGGDEQYF	TGTGCCAGCACCCGGACAGGGGGCGACGAGCAGTACTTC	NA	TRBJ2-7	TRBD1	TRBV2
CASRWTGANTEAFF	TGTGCCAGCAGATGGACAGGGGCGAACACTGAAGCTTTCTTT	NA	TRBJ1-1	TRBD1	TRBV7-9
CASSGGQGSYEQYF	TGTGCCAGCAGCGGGGGACAGGGCTCCTACGAGCAGTACTTC	NA	TRBJ2-7	TRBD1	TRBV7-9
CASSPGTVYEKLFF	TGTGCCAGCAGCCCCGGGACGGTTTATGAAAAACTGTTTTTT	NA	TRBJ1-4	NA	TRBV7-8
CASSLVGQYF	TGTGCCAGCAGCTTAGTGGGGCAGTACTTC	NA	TRBJ2-7	NA	TRBV11-2
CASSLFGSRPGQGLPSNQPQHF	TGTGCCAGCAGTTTATTCGGTTCGCGTCCAGGGCAGGGGTTACCTAGCAATCAGCCCCAGCATTTT	NA	TRBJ1-5	NA	TRBV27
CASRITGEHSPLHF	TGTGCCAGCAGGATAACAGGGGAACATTCACCCCTCCACTTT	few	TRBJ1-6	TRBD1	TRBV2
CASSIGLAGGPNEQFF	TGTGCCAGTAGTATCGGACTAGCGGGGGGCCCCAATGAGCAGTTCTTC	NA	TRBJ2-1	TRBD2	TRBV19
CASRFSANTGELFF	TGCGCCAGCAGATTTAGCGCGAACACCGGGGAGCTGTTTTTT	few	TRBJ2-2	NA	TRBV5-1
CASSRSSGTTTYEQYF	TGTGCCAGCAGCCGCTCCTCCGGGACTACGACCTACGAGCAGTACTTC	NA	TRBJ2-7	TRBD2	TRBV4-2
CASSPGRDLLNTEAFF	TGCGCCAGCAGCCCTGGACGGGATCTTCTGAACACTGAAGCTTTCTTT	NA	TRBJ1-1	NA	TRBV5-1
CASSRGLEGYTF	TGTGCCAGCAGCCGGGGGTTAGAGGGCTACACCTTC	NA	TRBJ1-2	NA	TRBV27
CASSLPTGTDTQYF	TGTGCCAGCAGCTTGCCGACTGGTACAGATACGCAGTATTTT	NA	TRBJ2-3	NA	TRBV5-6
CASSLAVLSSYNSPLHF	TGTGCCAGCAGTCTAGCGGTCCTGAGCTCCTATAATTCACCCCTCCACTTT	NA	TRBJ1-6	NA	TRBV28
CSVPSGGAVDTQYF	TGCAGCGTTCCAAGCGGGGGGGCCGTAGATACGCAGTATTTT	few	TRBJ2-3	TRBD2	TRBV29-1
CASSPPSGGYLQEQYF	TGTGCCAGCAGCCCACCTAGCGGGGGGTACCTCCAAGAGCAGTACTTC	NA	TRBJ2-7	TRBD2	TRBV5-5
CASSRRIGTENQPQHF	TGTGCCAGCAGCCGACGGATTGGGACAGAAAATCAGCCCCAGCATTTT	NA	TRBJ1-5	TRBD1	TRBV27
CASRPRTGYSDQPQHF	TGTGCCAGTAGACCGAGGACAGGGTATTCCGATCAGCCCCAGCATTTT	once	TRBJ1-5	TRBD1	TRBV19
CASADRTGWTYNSPLHF	TGTGCCAGCGCGGACCGGACAGGGTGGACCTATAATTCACCCCTCCACTTT	many	TRBJ1-6	TRBD1	TRBV11-2
CASSSPSGSRAEKLFF	TGTGCCAGCAGTTCCCCCTCAGGGTCAAGGGCTGAAAAACTGTTTTTT	NA	TRBJ1-4	NA	TRBV6-5
CASSPLAGTTYNEQFF	TGTGCCAGCAGCCCCTTAGCCGGGACTACCTACAATGAGCAGTTCTTC	NA	TRBJ2-1	TRBD2	TRBV7-2
CASSLGRLAHF	TGTGCCAGCAGCTTAGGGCGACTGGCACACTTC	NA	TRBJ1-2	NA	TRBV7-8
CASSPWDNSRYEQYF	TGTGCCAGTAGTCCATGGGACAACTCCCGCTACGAGCAGTACTTC	many	TRBJ2-7	NA	TRBV19
CASTGGRTLHF	TGTGCCAGCACGGGGGGGAGAACCCTCCACTTT	NA	TRBJ1-6	NA	TRBV25-1
CASSGTGGRQPQHF	TGTGCCAGTAGTGGGACAGGGGGCCGACAGCCCCAGCATTTT	once	TRBJ1-5	TRBD1	TRBV19
CASSVGPSWSGGADEQFF	TGTGCCAGCAGCGTAGGTCCCTCTTGGAGCGGGGGGGCGGATGAGCAGTTCTTC	NA	TRBJ2-1	TRBD2	TRBV9
CAWSEGSSFNQPQHF	TGTGCCTGGAGTGAGGGCAGCTCCTTCAATCAGCCCCAGCATTTT	few	TRBJ1-5	NA	TRBV30
CASSPPAGETQYF	TGTGCCAGCAGCCCCCCCGCGGGGGAGACCCAGTACTTC	NA	TRBJ2-5	NA	TRBV7-9
CASSLVGSNQPQHF	TGTGCCAGCAGCTTAGTTGGAAGCAATCAGCCCCAGCATTTT	NA	TRBJ1-5	NA	TRBV7-8
CASSPRAPGQGRSDEQYF	TGTGCCAGCAGCCCCCGCGCCCCGGGACAGGGGAGATCGGACGAGCAGTACTTC	NA	TRBJ2-7	TRBD1	TRBV7-2
CASRAGEAYEQYF	TGTGCCAGTAGGGCAGGGGAGGCCTACGAGCAGTACTTC	NA	TRBJ2-7	NA	TRBV19
CASNFWVTGTGGSQQYF	TGTGCCAGCAACTTTTGGGTAACCGGGACAGGGGGCTCCCAGCAGTACTTC	NA	TRBJ2-7	TRBD1	TRBV7-9
CASRMNRRENEKLFF	TGTGCCAGCAGGATGAACCGTCGGGAAAATGAAAAACTGTTTTTT	few	TRBJ1-4	NA	TRBV6-6
CASSEGGRANEKLFF	TGTGCCAGCAGTGAAGGGGGCAGGGCTAATGAAAAACTGTTTTTT	NA	TRBJ1-4	NA	TRBV25-1
CASGLGSHRDEQYF	TGTGCTAGTGGTTTGGGCTCACACAGGGACGAGCAGTACTTC	medium-sized	TRBJ2-7	NA	TRBV12-5
CATGQGRGSYTF	TGTGCCACCGGACAGGGACGAGGTAGCTACACCTTC	few	TRBJ1-2	TRBD1	TRBV28
CASSLNFGANVLTF	TGTGCCAGCAGTTTGAACTTTGGGGCCAACGTCCTGACTTTC	few	TRBJ2-6	NA	TRBV6-6